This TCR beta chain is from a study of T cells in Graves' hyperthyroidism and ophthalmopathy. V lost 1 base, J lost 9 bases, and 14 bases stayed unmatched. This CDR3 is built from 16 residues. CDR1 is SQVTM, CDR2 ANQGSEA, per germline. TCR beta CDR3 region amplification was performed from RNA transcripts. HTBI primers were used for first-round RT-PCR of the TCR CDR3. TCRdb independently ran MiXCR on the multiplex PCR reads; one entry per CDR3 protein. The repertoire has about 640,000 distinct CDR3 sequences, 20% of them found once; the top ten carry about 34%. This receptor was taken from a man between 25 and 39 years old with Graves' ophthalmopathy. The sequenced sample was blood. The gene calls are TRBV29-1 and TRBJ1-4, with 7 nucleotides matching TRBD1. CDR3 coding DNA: TGCAGCGTTGAAGTTAGGACGGGACAGAAACACCAAAAACTGTTTTTT. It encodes CSVEVRTGQKHQKLFF.